The rows below give T cell receptor beta chains drawn from one sample of a study of blood T cell repertoires in COVID-19. Repertoires were generated with immunoSEQ multiplex PCR, while TCRdb's copy carries only in-frame clones and drops some. Among tens of thousands of clones listed, 85% to 90% were seen once. Material for sequencing was peripheral blood. The source of these receptors is a man aged 45-65 years with active COVID-19. The CDR3 runs from the conserved cysteine through the conserved F or W. D genes are given only for firm matches. Where a row states a size, it is once, few, many or the class of an expanded clone; other rows omit it.

d_call | j_call | cdr3_length | clone_size | v_call | cdr3_aa | cdr3_nt
- | TRBJ1-2 | 18 | few | TRBV21-1 | CASSRIRDRGRANYGYTF | TGTGCCAGCAGCAGAATCCGGGACAGGGGGAGAGCTAACTATGGCTACACCTTC
TRBD1 | TRBJ2-6 | 17 | - | TRBV3-1/TRBV3-2 | CASSRDRGRSGANVLTF | TGTGCCAGCAGCCGGGACAGGGGGCGGTCCGGGGCCAACGTCCTGACTTTC
- | TRBJ2-5 | 15 | - | TRBV24-1 | CATSDRRGGEETQYF | TGTGCCACCAGTGATCGTAGAGGTGGTGAGGAGACCCAGTACTTC
- | TRBJ1-2 | 14 | - | TRBV5-5 | CASSLEVEPYGYTF | TGTGCCAGCAGCTTAGAGGTGGAACCTTATGGCTACACCTTC
- | TRBJ1-4 | 11 | - | TRBV3-1/TRBV3-2 | CASRRGEKLFF | TGTGCCAGCAGAAGGGGGGAAAAACTGTTTTTT
- | TRBJ2-3 | 18 | - | TRBV5-5 | CASSLVPRPGSSTDTQYF | TGTGCCAGCAGCTTGGTCCCCCGGCCGGGGAGTAGCACAGATACGCAGTATTTT
TRBD2 | TRBJ2-7 | 15 | - | TRBV5-5 | CASRMTSGPLYEQYF | TGTGCCAGCAGAATGACTAGCGGGCCACTGTACGAGCAGTACTTC
- | TRBJ2-3 | 19 | - | TRBV19 | CASSIWRRSGMEDTDTQYF | TGTGCCAGTAGTATATGGAGAAGGTCGGGGATGGAGGACACAGATACGCAGTATTTT
- | TRBJ2-7 | 15 | once | TRBV18 | CASSPALGASYEQYF | TGTGCCAGCTCGCCTGCTTTGGGGGCTTCCTACGAGCAGTACTTC
TRBD1 | TRBJ1-5 | 16 | once | TRBV5-6 | CASSFGTGGINQPQHF | TGTGCCAGCAGCTTTGGGACAGGGGGCATCAATCAGCCCCAGCATTTT
TRBD1 | TRBJ2-5 | 17 | - | TRBV4-2 | CASSQFRDRGQGETQYF | TGTGCCAGCAGCCAATTCCGGGACAGGGGGCAGGGAGAGACCCAGTACTTC
TRBD1 | TRBJ1-1 | 16 | few | TRBV19 | CASSRGQGARDTEAFF | TGTGCCAGTAGTAGGGGACAGGGGGCGCGAGACACTGAAGCTTTCTTT
TRBD2 | TRBJ2-3 | 14 | - | TRBV29-1 | CSVASGGSTDTQYF | TGCAGCGTGGCTAGCGGGGGCAGCACAGATACGCAGTATTTT
TRBD1 | TRBJ2-3 | 16 | - | TRBV7-9 | CASSARTGRQADTQYF | TGTGCCAGCAGCGCCCGGACAGGCAGGCAGGCAGATACGCAGTATTTT
- | TRBJ1-6 | 13 | - | TRBV4-2 | CASSPGGDSPLHF | TGTGCCAGCAGCCCGGGGGGCGATTCACCCCTCCACTTT
TRBD2 | TRBJ2-3 | 16 | - | TRBV2 | CASSPPTSGSTDTQYF | TGTGCCAGCAGTCCTCCGACTAGCGGGAGCACAGATACGCAGTATTTT
TRBD2 | TRBJ2-1 | 18 | - | TRBV4-2 | CASSQGTSGGAILYEQFF | TGTGCCAGCAGCCAGGGGACTAGCGGGGGGGCTATATTATATGAGCAGTTCTTC
- | TRBJ2-3 | 14 | - | TRBV5-1 | CASRPGGLADTQYF | TGCGCCAGCAGGCCGGGGGGCCTGGCAGATACGCAGTATTTT
- | TRBJ2-5 | 15 | - | TRBV11-3 | CASSLGGGMSETQYF | TGTGCCAGCAGCTTAGGTGGCGGGATGAGTGAGACCCAGTACTTC
TRBD1 | TRBJ1-1 | 15 | - | TRBV5-1 | CASSLGTGVNTEAFF | TGCGCCAGCAGCTTGGGGACAGGGGTGAACACTGAAGCTTTCTTT
TRBD1 | TRBJ1-2 | 16 | - | TRBV27 | CASSFRADRGGYGYTF | TGTGCCAGCAGTTTTCGCGCGGACAGGGGTGGGTATGGCTACACCTTC
- | TRBJ1-1 | 13 | few | TRBV7-9 | CASSLVQRLGAFF | TGTGCCAGCAGCTTAGTACAGCGGTTGGGAGCTTTCTTT